The 12 T cell receptor beta chains below were found in one sample sequenced in a study of post-analysis software for immune sequencing data. The antigens of these receptors remain unknown. Prepared libraries of TCR beta cDNA carried unique molecular identifiers. TCRdb re-derived calls from the PCR reads in MiXCR, one entry per CDR3 protein. The sample lists some 690,000 distinct CDR3 sequences, 30% occurring once. Study findings and constraints: About 5 TRBV segments were significantly more frequent in patients than in controls. TRBV5-6, TRBV5-1 and TRBV20-1 were among these segments.

What was sequenced was blood. These receptors all stem from a girl aged 5 to 17 with multiple sclerosis.

Only a few counts were recorded for this clonotype. This chain joins TRBV20-1 and TRBJ2-7, with a tentative D call TRBD2 (5 bases). The CDR3 contains 12 residues. The germline V and J ends were trimmed by 5 bases and 0 bases, with 8 bases remaining between them. Germline V CDR1 and CDR2: DFQATT, SNEGSKA (reference sequence). CDR3: CSADGISYEQYF. The DNA of the CDR3 is TGCAGTGCTGACGGGATCTCCTACGAGCAGTACTTC.

The sample holds a few counts of this clonotype. The rearrangement joins TRBV6-2 or TRBV6-3 to TRBJ1-5; 11 positions agree with TRBD1. Trimming took 2 bases from V and 6 from J; bases not matched to a gene: 6. CDR3 size: 16 residues. Germline loops: CDR1 MNHEY, CDR2 SVGEGT. The CDR3 sequence: CASSYTPGQGAQPQHF. The CDR3 DNA sequence: TGTGCCAGCAGTTACACCCCAGGACAGGGGGCTCAGCCCCAGCATTTT.

This clonotype has more than one count but fewer than ten. The chain uses TRBV28 and TRBJ2-5, with D possibly matching TRBD1 (6 bases). Judging by the DNA end, TRBJ2-7 fits better; the J call may be wrong. The CDR3 loop spans 13 amino acids. Germline V gene sequence: CDR1 MDHEN, CDR2 SYDVKM. The CDR3 region has the DNA TGTGCCAGCAGCCCTACCCAGGGGAACGAGCAGTACTTC. It yields the protein CASSPTQGNEQYF.

The sample holds a few counts of this clonotype. The chain is built from TRBV7-8 and TRBJ2-4; D not certain. The V gene's germline CDR1 is SGHVS and CDR2 FQNEAQ. The CDR3 covers 14 residues. Trimming took off 3 bases at V and 6 bases at J, with 12 bases between the two ends. CDR3 bases: TGTGCCAGCAGCTTCGATCAAGTAGCAAACATTCAGTACTTC. Residues: CASSFDQVANIQYF.

The count of this clonotype is one. The CDR3 protein is CASSYREEKLFF. Written as DNA, the CDR3 is TGTGCCAGCAGTTACAGAGAGGAAAAACTGTTTTTT. The chain combines TRBV6-6 with TRBJ1-4, with D uncertain. Germline values: CDR1 MNHNY, CDR2 SVGAGI (reference sequence). This CDR3 is 12 amino acids long. V was trimmed by 2 bases and J by 8 bases, leaving 6 bases between them.

This clonotype came up a few times. The chain employs TRBV4-1 and TRBJ2-1, with no clear D. With 4 bases removed from V and 10 bases from J, the gap between germline ends came to 14 bases. CDR1 is MGHRA and CDR2 is YSYEKL in the germline V gene. The CDR3 contains 13 residues. The CDR3, as DNA: TGCGCCAGCAGCCGGACCGTATTGGGGGAGCAGTTCTTC. This translates into CASSRTVLGEQFF.

The table lists this clonotype with a count of one. A much larger clone lies one base from this, so it may be a read error. The J gene is TRBJ2-5, the V gene TRBV28, with D tentatively TRBD2 (5 bases). This CDR3 has 14 amino acids. CDR1 is MDHEN and CDR2 is SYDVKM in the germline V gene. CDR3 coding DNA: TGTACCAGCAGAGAACAGCGGTACCAAGAGACCCAGTACTTC. Translated, it gives CTSREQRYQETQYF.

This clonotype was detected a few times. J is TRBJ2-3 and V is TRBV6-6, with D possibly being TRBD2 (7 bases). Germline CDR1 reads MNHNY; CDR2 reads SVGAGI (reference sequence). The V gene lost 7 bases and the J gene lost 4 bases, with 21 bases spanning the gap. This CDR3 contains 16 residues. The CDR3 coding sequence is TGTGCCAGCACCAGGAGGCCTCGGGGGGCCCCAGATACGCAGTATTTT. Translated: CASTRRPRGAPDTQYF.

A word on this clonotype: The junction and the germline gene differ at one end; a read error may be behind it. This sequence joins TRBV13 and TRBJ2-1; D may be TRBD1 (6 bases). The CDR3 is 14 residues long. CDR1 is PRHDT, CDR2 FYEKMQ, per germline (reference sequence). The CDR3 region is CASSDTGRYKEQFF. CDR3 DNA sequence: TGCGCCAGCAGCGACACAGGGCGCTACAAGGAGCAGTTCTTC.

This clonotype was counted a few times. The CDR3 DNA is TGTGCCAGCAGTTTGGAGGTCGGCTACACCTTC. Translated, it gives CASSLEVGYTF. This chain uses TRBV6-5 with TRBJ1-2; D unresolved. Trimming shortened V by 4 bases and J by 8 bases, and 8 bases separated the two germline ends. Germline lookup yields CDR1 MNHEY and CDR2 SVGAGI. CDR3 length: 11 residues.

V gene TRBV5-1 combines with J gene TRBJ1-4, with D possibly being TRBD1 (6 bases). This CDR3 has 13 residues. V was trimmed by 5 bases and J by 3 bases, leaving 8 bases between them. From germline, CDR1 is SGHRS and CDR2 YFSETQ. The CDR3: CASRGGPNEKLFF. DNA for the CDR3: TGCGCCAGCAGAGGGGGACCTAATGAAAAACTGTTTTTT.

This clonotype came up a few times. The rearrangement uses TRBV7-7 and TRBJ2-1; no definite D call. Trimming shortened V by 2 bases and J by 5 bases, and 13 bases separated the two germline ends. Germline V gene data show CDR1 as SSHAT and CDR2 as FNYEAQ (reference sequence). The CDR3 covers 15 residues. The CDR3 nucleotides are TGTGCCAGCAGCTTATCCCCTCGGACCGACAATGAGCAGTTCTTC. Amino acids: CASSLSPRTDNEQFF.